The 21 T cell receptor beta chains below come from one sample, sequenced in a study of shared clonotypes between healthy human individuals. Assay used: immunoSEQ multiplex PCR; TCRdb lists only in-frame clones, some missing. The sample gives a few hundred thousand clones, approximately 97% of which show up once; less than 0.065% is in the top ten. The sequencing input was naive CD4+ T cells sorted from blood. The subset here: CD45RA+ positively selected. These receptors originate from a woman younger than 45 in good health.

This chain links TRBV4-1 with TRBJ1-1; perhaps TRBD1 as D (5 bases). Trimming removed 1 base at V and 0 bases at J, with 12 bases between. Looked up from germline, CDR1 is MGHRA and CDR2 is YSYEKL. The CDR3 has 16 residues. CDR3 sequence reads: CASSQGPDTVNTEAFF. The CDR3 region has the DNA TGCGCCAGCAGCCAAGGTCCGGACACGGTGAACACTGAAGCTTTCTTT.

The chain recombines TRBV6-5 with TRBJ1-3; D remains unclear. CDR3 length equals 14 residues. The V end lost 6 bases, the J end lost 0 bases, and 9 bases lay between the germline ends. CDR1 is MNHEY, CDR2 SVGAGI, per germline. The CDR3 reads CASRGPGSGNTIYF. CDR3 nucleotide sequence: TGTGCCAGCAGGGGTCCTGGCTCTGGAAACACCATATATTTT.

V gene TRBV5-5 combines with J gene TRBJ2-1, with 11 bases aligning to TRBD2. CDR3 length equals 16 residues. V was clipped by 3 bases and J by 0 bases; unmatched bases: 2. Germline V gene data show CDR1 as SGHKS and CDR2 as YYEKEE (reference sequence). The CDR3 here is CASSYGTSGSYNEQFF. Written as DNA, the CDR3 is TGTGCCAGCAGCTACGGGACTAGCGGCTCCTACAATGAGCAGTTCTTC.

The genes are TRBV15 and TRBJ1-5; unclear D gene. The CDR3 spans 16 residues. Germline V gene lookup returns CDR1 LNHNV and CDR2 YYDKDF (reference sequence). V dropped 1 base and J dropped 3 bases, with 13 bases sitting between them. The CDR3: CATSRGQPRANQPQHF. CDR3 bases: TGTGCCACCAGCAGAGGGCAGCCGAGGGCCAATCAGCCCCAGCATTTT.

This chain connects TRBV5-1 to TRBJ2-4; D gene ambiguous. Germline V gene data show CDR1 as SGHRS and CDR2 as YFSETQ. V dropped 1 base and J dropped 1 base, with 9 bases sitting between them. CDR3 length: 15 residues. CDR3 DNA: TGCGCCAGCAGCTTGCCTTCGGCGGCCAAAAACATTCAGTACTTC. Translating gives CASSLPSAAKNIQYF.

The chain is built from TRBV25-1 and TRBJ1-2, with TRBD1 as a possible D gene (5 bases). V lost 5 bases and J 4 bases, leaving 14 bases between the germline ends. The germline CDR1 and CDR2 sequences are MGHDK and SYGVNS. The CDR3 sequence is 14 residues long. The chain's CDR3 is CASSRQGGSYGYTF. As DNA, the CDR3 is TGTGCCAGCAGTCGGCAGGGAGGCAGCTATGGCTACACCTTC.

This clone was seen just once. One end of the junction fails to match germline, which may point to a read error. The chain couples TRBV5-6 to TRBJ2-7; D might be TRBD1 (7 bases). CDR1 is SGHDT, CDR2 YYEEEE, per germline. The CDR3 runs to 14 residues. The CDR3 nucleotides are TGTGCCAGCAGCGCTTTTGGGGCTCGGGGGCAGGGGGACTTC. Encoded protein: CASSAFGARGQGDF.

J is TRBJ1-4 and V is TRBV30; the match to TRBD1 covers 7 bases. The V segment lost 2 bases and the J segment 7 bases; nucleotides outside the gene matches: 13. Germline V gene data show CDR1 as GTSNPN and CDR2 as SVGIG (reference sequence). The CDR3 is made up of 16 amino acids. This chain's CDR3 is CAWSLGQVGVGEKLFF. CDR3 DNA: TGTGCCTGGAGTCTCGGACAGGTCGGGGTTGGTGAAAAACTGTTTTTT.

The V gene is TRBV7-2, the J gene TRBJ2-7; D assignment may be TRBD1 or TRBD2 (6 bases each). There are 15 residues in the CDR3. V dropped 4 bases and J dropped 0 bases, with 13 bases sitting between them. Germline-derived CDR1 and CDR2 are SGHTA and FQGNSA. CDR3 in DNA: TGTGCCAGCAGCTCACTAGGGGGGAGCTCCTACGAGCAGTACTTC. As protein: CASSSLGGSSYEQYF.

V is TRBV2 and J is TRBJ2-3; 10 nucleotides match TRBD2. Looked up from germline, CDR1 is SNHLY and CDR2 is FYNNEI. The V segment lost 3 bases and the J segment 6 bases; nucleotides outside the gene matches: 6. The CDR3 contains 15 residues. The CDR3 sequence: CASSELAGEVDTQYF. DNA of the CDR3: TGTGCCAGCAGTGAGCTAGCGGGAGAGGTGGATACGCAGTATTTT.

This chain connects TRBV6-5 to TRBJ2-5, with D possibly TRBD2 on 6 matching bases. The germline CDR1 and CDR2 sequences are MNHEY and SVGAGI. The CDR3 runs 15 residues. V shed 6 bases and J shed 0 bases, with 14 bases lying between them. CDR3 DNA: TGTGCCAGCAGACGGGACTTAAGAAACCAAGAGACCCAGTACTTC. Translation: CASRRDLRNQETQYF.

The chain links TRBV10-3 to TRBJ1-1; D remains ambiguous. The CDR3 runs 12 residues. Trimming removed 6 bases from V and 5 bases from J, with 10 bases in between. Germline CDR1 ENHRY, CDR2 SYGVKD. Here the CDR3 DNA reads TGTGCCATCAGCTTTCGAGAAACTGAAGCTTTCTTT. Translated: CAISFRETEAFF.

This rearrangement joins TRBV28 to TRBJ2-5; TRBD2 is a possible D gene (5 bases). Trimming removed 1 base from V and 7 bases from J, with 19 bases in between. The germline V gene has CDR1 MDHEN and CDR2 SYDVKM. The CDR3 totals 16 residues. The CDR3 DNA reads as TGTGCCAGCAGTTTATCCCCGACACGTTCTCGGGGGACCCAGTACTTC. Its protein product is CASSLSPTRSRGTQYF.

The V and J genes are TRBV5-6 and TRBJ2-7; D gene uncertain. Trimming shortened V by 1 base and J by 4 bases, and 12 bases separated the two germline ends. Germline assignment: CDR1 SGHDT and CDR2 YYEEEE. CDR3 length equals 14 residues. CDR3 in amino acids: CASSLKGYLYEQYF. The CDR3 DNA reads TGTGCCAGCAGCTTGAAAGGTTACCTATACGAGCAGTACTTC. Based on the CDR3 plus reference TRBV5-6 and TRBJ2-7, the full variable domain is DAGVTQSPTHLIKTRGQQVTLRCSPKSGHDTVSWYQQALGQGPQFIFQYYEEEERQRGNFPDRFSGHQFPNYSSELNVNALLLGDSALYLCASSLKGYLYEQYFGPGTRLTVT.

The gene calls are TRBV6-5 and TRBJ2-7; 9 bases are shared with TRBD2. V was clipped by 8 bases and J by 1 base; unmatched bases: 6. Germline CDR1 is MNHEY and CDR2 is SVGAGI. This CDR3 spans 14 amino acids. The CDR3 is CASAQGLASYEQYF. The CDR3 bases are TGTGCCAGCGCCCAGGGACTAGCTTCCTACGAGCAGTACTTC.

The chain uses TRBV28 and TRBJ2-5, with 11 bases lining up with TRBD2. V shed 10 bases and J 2 bases; nucleotides not matched to a gene: 6. This CDR3 contains 14 residues. Germline CDR1 and CDR2: MDHEN and SYDVKM. Written as DNA, the CDR3 is TGTGCCACCAAACTAGCGGGAGTTCAAGAGACCCAGTACTTC. Encoded protein: CATKLAGVQETQYF. Full variable domain (outside the CDR3, taken from reference TRBV28 and TRBJ2-5): DVKVTQSSRYLVKRTGEKVFLECVQDMDHENMFWYRQDPGLGLRLIYFSYDVKMKEKGDIPEGYSVSREKKERFSLILESASTNQTSMYLCATKLAGVQETQYFGPGTRLLVL.

The CDR3 DNA is TGTGCCATCAGCTCTGACAGGGGAGGAACCTACGAGCAGTACTTC. Protein sequence: CAISSDRGGTYEQYF. The chain is built from TRBV10-3 and TRBJ2-7; 8 nucleotides match TRBD1. Per the germline V gene, CDR1 is ENHRY and CDR2 is SYGVKD. The CDR3 is made up of 15 amino acids. Germline trimming cut 6 bases from V and 2 bases from J; bases unmatched to any gene: 9.

CDR3 sequence (DNA): TGTGCCAGCAGCTTAGAACTAGCGGGAGGTAGTTACGAGCAGTACTTC. Protein sequence: CASSLELAGGSYEQYF. The rearrangement uses TRBV7-2 and TRBJ2-7; 12 bases fit TRBD2. The germline V gene encodes CDR1 SGHTA and CDR2 FQGNSA. This CDR3 spans 16 amino acids. V dropped 1 base and J dropped 4; count of bases not matched to a gene: 5.

The V and J genes are TRBV6-1 and TRBJ2-7, with D possibly TRBD2 on 6 matching bases. Trimming removed 7 bases at V and 0 bases at J, with 13 bases between. This CDR3 spans 14 amino acids. Germline V gene lookup returns CDR1 MNHNS and CDR2 SASEGT. CDR3 amino acids: CASTDGGNSYEQYF. DNA for the CDR3: TGTGCCAGCACCGATGGGGGGAACTCCTACGAGCAGTACTTC.

The CDR3 DNA is TGCAGCGTCGGCCTTTGGACGGGAGGCGAGCAGTACTTC. Encoded protein: CSVGLWTGGEQYF. The chain employs TRBV29-1 and TRBJ2-7; 7 nucleotides agree with TRBD2. The CDR3 loop spans 13 amino acids. Germline V CDR1 and CDR2: SQVTM, ANQGSEA. V trimming: 6 bases; J trimming: 6 bases; junction bases outside the gene matches: 11.

The J gene is TRBJ2-5, the V gene TRBV13; D gene ambiguous. V shed 5 bases and J shed 4 bases, with 11 bases lying between them. CDR1 PRHDT and CDR2 FYEKMQ come from the germline V gene (reference sequence). CDR3 length equals 13 residues. The CDR3 sequence: CASSVVPTETQYF. In DNA form, the CDR3 reads TGTGCCAGCAGCGTGGTACCTACAGAGACCCAGTACTTC.